The clone carrying this T cell receptor beta chain was seen a few times. Its antigen is as yet unknown. These data are taken from a study of shared clonotypes between healthy human individuals. General study results and limits: Against clonotypes common to all four donors, non-shared ones had lower generation probabilities. Having only a few donors restricted how much genetic and exposure-history diversity was captured.

Those who donated, Caucasian adults without exception, all lived in Nashville, Tennessee. The V gene's germline CDR1 is SGHVS and CDR2 FQNEAQ. Trimming took 2 bases from V and 0 from J, leaving 17 bases between them. The CDR3 runs 18 residues. In the study's own analysis: Filtering was not the same, since immunoSEQ gave junction-only sequences without quality scores. Assay: immunoSEQ multiplex PCR; the TCRdb copy retains only in-frame clones and omits some. D and trimming were read from the DNA, whereas the V and J calls and clone size are those reported in that table. The data contain roughly 2 million clones, 85% to 95% of them singletons.

The receptor was isolated from a man in his late teens or twenties in good health. This chain uses TRBV7-8 with TRBJ1-5; D gene unclear. Source material: naive CD4+ T cells sorted from blood. Subset indicated: CD45RA+ positively selected. CDR3 sequence reads: CASSLLSAAAFSNQPQHF. The CDR3 nucleotides are TGTGCCAGCAGCTTACTTTCGGCGGCAGCATTTAGCAATCAGCCCCAGCATTTT.